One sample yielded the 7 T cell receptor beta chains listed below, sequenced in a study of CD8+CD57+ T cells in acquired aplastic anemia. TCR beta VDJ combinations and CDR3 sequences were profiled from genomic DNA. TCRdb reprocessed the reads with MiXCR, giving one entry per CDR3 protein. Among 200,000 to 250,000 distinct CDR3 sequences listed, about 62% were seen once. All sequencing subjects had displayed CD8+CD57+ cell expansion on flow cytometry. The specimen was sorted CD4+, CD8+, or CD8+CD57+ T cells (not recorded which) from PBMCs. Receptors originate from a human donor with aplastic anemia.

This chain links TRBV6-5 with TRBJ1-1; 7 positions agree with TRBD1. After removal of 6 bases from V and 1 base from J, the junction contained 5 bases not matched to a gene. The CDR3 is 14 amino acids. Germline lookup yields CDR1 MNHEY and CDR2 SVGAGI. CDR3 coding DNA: TGTGCCAGCAGACCACAGGGGTGGAACACTGAAGCTTTCTTT. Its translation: CASRPQGWNTEAFF.

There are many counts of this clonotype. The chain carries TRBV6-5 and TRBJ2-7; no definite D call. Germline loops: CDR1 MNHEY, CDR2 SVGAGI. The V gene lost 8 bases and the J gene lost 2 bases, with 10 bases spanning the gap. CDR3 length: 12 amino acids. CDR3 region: CASGVGAYEQYF. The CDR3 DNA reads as TGTGCCAGCGGGGTAGGAGCCTACGAGCAGTACTTC.

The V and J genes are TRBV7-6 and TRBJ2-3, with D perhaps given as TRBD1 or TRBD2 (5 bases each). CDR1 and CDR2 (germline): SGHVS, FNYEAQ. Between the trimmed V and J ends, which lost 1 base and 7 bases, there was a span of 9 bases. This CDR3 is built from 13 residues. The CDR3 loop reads CASSLGEGNTQYF. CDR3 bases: TGTGCCAGCAGCTTAGGCGAGGGGAATACGCAGTATTTT.

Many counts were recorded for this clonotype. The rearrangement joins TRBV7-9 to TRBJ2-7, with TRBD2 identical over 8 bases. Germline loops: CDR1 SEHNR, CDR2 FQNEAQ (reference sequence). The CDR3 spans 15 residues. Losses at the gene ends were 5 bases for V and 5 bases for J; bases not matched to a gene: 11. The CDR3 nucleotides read TGTGCCAGCAGCCTACCAGGGACTAGTAACAACGAGCAGTACTTC. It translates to CASSLPGTSNNEQYF.

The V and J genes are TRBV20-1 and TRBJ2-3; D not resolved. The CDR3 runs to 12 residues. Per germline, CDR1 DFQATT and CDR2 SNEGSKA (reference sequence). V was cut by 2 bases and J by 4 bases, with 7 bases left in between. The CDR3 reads CSARQIADTQYF. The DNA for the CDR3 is TGCAGTGCTAGACAGATCGCAGATACGCAGTATTTT.

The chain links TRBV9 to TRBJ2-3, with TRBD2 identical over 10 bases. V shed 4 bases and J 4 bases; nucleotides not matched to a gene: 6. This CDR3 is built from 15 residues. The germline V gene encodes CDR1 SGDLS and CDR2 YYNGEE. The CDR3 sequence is CASSTSGTDSDTQYF. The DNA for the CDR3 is TGTGCCAGCAGCACTAGCGGGACGGATTCAGATACGCAGTATTTT. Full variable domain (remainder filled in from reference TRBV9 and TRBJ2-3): DSGVTQTPKHLITATGQRVTLRCSPRSGDLSVYWYQQSLDQGLQFLIQYYNGEERAKGNILERFSAQQFPDLHSELNLSSLELGDSALYFCASSTSGTDSDTQYFGPGTRLTVL.

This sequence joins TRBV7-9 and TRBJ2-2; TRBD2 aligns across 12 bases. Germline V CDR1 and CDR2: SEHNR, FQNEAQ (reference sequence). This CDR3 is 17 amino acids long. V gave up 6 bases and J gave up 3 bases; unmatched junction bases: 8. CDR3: CASRPTSGRADTGELFF. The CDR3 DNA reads TGTGCCAGCAGGCCGACTAGCGGGAGAGCGGACACCGGGGAGCTGTTTTTT.